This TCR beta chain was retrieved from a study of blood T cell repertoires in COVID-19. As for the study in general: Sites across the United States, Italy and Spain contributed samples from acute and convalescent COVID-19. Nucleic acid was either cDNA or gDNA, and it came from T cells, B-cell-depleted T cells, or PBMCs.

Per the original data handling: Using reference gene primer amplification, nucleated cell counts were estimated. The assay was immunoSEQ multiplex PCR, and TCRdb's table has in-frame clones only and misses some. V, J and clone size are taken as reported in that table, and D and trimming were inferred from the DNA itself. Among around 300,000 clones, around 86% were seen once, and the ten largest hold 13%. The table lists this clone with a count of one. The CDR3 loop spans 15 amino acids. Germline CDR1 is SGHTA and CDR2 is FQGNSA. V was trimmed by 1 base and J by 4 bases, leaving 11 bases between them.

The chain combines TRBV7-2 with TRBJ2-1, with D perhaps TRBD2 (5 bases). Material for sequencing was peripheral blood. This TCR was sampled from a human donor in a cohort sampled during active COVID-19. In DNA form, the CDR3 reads TGTGCCAGCAGCTTAGATGGGCGGGCTTACAATGAGCAGTTCTTC. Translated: CASSLDGRAYNEQFF.